Sequencing of this T cell receptor (beta chain) was carried out in a study of OX40 agonist ivuxolimab in advanced cancers. Study-wide background: The dose-escalation cohort was around 83% male, with a mean age of around 60 years, ranging roughly 20 to 90.

Regarding this clone: Its antigen remains unknown.

Overall study results and limits: The mean number of expanded clones was higher in CD8+ T cells than in CD4+.

The repertoire was sequenced with immunoSEQ multiplex PCR; TCRdb's copy has only in-frame clones and lacks some. The sample carries 15,000 to 20,000 clones, about 71% recorded once. Per germline, CDR1 SGHKS and CDR2 YYEKEE (reference sequence). The CDR3 covers 14 residues. Trimming pared 1 base from V and 3 bases from J, leaving 8 bases between. The chain carries TRBV5-5 and TRBJ1-5; unclear D gene. This sample comprised CD4+ or CD8+ T cells sorted from blood, obtained in a trial of the OX40 agonist ivuxolimab. The source of this sequence is an adult with an advanced solid tumor such as melanoma, head and neck, liver or kidney cancer. CDR3: CASSLSSFNQPQHF. In DNA, the CDR3 is TGTGCCAGCAGCTTGTCCAGTTTCAATCAGCCCCAGCATTTT.